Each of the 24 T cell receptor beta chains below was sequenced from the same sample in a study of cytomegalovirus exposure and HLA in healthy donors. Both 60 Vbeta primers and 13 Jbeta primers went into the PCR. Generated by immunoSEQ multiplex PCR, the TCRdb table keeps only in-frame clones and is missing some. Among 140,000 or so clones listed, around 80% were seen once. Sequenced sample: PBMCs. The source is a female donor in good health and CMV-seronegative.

The CDR3 loop reads CASSAWDRASIYGYTF. The CDR3 bases are TGTGCCAGCAGCGCCTGGGACAGGGCTTCAATCTATGGCTACACCTTC. This chain joins TRBV7-2 and TRBJ1-2; 9 nucleotides match TRBD1. The junction had 11 bases not matched to a gene; V was cut back by 5 bases and J by 4 bases. This CDR3 is 16 amino acids long. The germline gives CDR1 SGHTA, CDR2 FQGNSA.

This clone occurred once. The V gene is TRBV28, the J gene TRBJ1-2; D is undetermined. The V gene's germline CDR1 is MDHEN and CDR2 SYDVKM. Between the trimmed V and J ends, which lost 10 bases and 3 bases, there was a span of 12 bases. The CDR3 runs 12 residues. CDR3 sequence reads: CANRDGDYGYTF. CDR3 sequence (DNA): TGTGCCAACCGGGATGGGGACTATGGCTACACCTTC.

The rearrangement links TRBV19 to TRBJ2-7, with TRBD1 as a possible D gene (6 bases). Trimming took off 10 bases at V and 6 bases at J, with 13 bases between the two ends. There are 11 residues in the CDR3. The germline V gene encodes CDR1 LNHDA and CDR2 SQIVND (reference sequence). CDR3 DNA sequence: TGTGCCACCAGTGTAGGGGGCGAGCAGTACTTC. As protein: CATSVGGEQYF.

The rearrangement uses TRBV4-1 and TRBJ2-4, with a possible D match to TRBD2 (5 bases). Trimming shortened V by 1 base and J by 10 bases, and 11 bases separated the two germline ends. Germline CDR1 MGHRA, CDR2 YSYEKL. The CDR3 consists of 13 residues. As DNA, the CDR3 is TGCGCCAGCAGCCAAGGCGAGGGATGGATTCAGTACTTC. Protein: CASSQGEGWIQYF.

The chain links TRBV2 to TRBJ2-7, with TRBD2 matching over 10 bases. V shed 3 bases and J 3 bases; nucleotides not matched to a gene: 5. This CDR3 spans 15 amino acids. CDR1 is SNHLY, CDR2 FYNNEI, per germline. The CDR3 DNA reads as TGTGCCAGCAGTGAGACTAGCGGGTCCTTCTACGAGCAGTACTTC. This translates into CASSETSGSFYEQYF.

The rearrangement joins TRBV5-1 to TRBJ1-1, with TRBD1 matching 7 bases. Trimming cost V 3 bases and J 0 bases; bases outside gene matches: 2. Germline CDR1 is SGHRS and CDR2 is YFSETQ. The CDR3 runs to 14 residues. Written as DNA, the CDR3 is TGCGCCAGCAGCTCCGACAGGGTGAACACTGAAGCTTTCTTT. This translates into CASSSDRVNTEAFF.

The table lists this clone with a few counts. The CDR3 DNA sequence: TGTGCCAGCAGTTACGTACAGGGAAATTCACCCCTCCACTTT. Translating gives CASSYVQGNSPLHF. The chain uses TRBV6-6 and TRBJ1-6; D is possibly TRBD1 (6 bases). Germline CDR1 reads MNHNY; CDR2 reads SVGAGI (reference sequence). The germline V and J ends were trimmed by 2 bases and 7 bases, with 9 bases remaining between them. This CDR3 region has 14 residues.

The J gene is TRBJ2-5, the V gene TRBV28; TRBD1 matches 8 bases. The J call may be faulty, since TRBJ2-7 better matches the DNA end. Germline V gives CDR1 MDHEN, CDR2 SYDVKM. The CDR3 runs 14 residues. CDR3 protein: CASRTGTGPYEQYF. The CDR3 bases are TGTGCCAGCAGGACCGGGACAGGACCCTACGAGCAGTACTTC.

CDR3: CASSVEGTGDSPLHF. In nucleotides, the CDR3 is TGTGCCAGCAGCGTAGAAGGGACAGGGGATTCACCCCTCCACTTT. V usage is TRBV9 and J usage is TRBJ1-6, with TRBD1 identical over 10 bases. Germline trimming cut 0 bases from V and 8 bases from J; bases unmatched to any gene: 2. There are 15 residues in the CDR3. CDR1 is SGDLS, CDR2 YYNGEE, per germline.

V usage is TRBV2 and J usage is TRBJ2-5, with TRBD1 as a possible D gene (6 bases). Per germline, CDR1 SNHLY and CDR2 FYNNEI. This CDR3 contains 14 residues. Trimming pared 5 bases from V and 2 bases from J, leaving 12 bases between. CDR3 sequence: CASSHDRSQETQYF. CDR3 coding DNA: TGTGCCAGCAGTCACGACAGGAGTCAAGAGACCCAGTACTTC.

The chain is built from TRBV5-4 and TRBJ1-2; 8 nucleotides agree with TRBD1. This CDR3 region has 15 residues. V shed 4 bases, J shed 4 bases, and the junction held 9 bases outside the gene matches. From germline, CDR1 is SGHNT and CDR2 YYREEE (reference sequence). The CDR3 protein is CASSETGTGGYGYTF. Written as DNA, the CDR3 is TGTGCCAGCAGCGAGACCGGGACAGGAGGCTATGGCTACACCTTC.

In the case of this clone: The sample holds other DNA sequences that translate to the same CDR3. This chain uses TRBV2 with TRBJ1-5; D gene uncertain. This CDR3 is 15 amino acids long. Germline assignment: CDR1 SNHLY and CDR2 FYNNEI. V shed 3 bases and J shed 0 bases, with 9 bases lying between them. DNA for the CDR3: TGTGCCAGCAGTGATTTGTTAGTTAGCAATCAGCCCCAGCATTTT. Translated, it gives CASSDLLVSNQPQHF.

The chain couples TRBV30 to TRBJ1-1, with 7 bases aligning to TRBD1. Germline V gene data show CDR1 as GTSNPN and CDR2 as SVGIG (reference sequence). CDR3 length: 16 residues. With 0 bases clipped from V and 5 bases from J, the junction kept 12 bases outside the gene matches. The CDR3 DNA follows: TGTGCCTGGAGTGTCGGACCCCAACAGGGGCTGACTGAAGCTTTCTTT. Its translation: CAWSVGPQQGLTEAFF.

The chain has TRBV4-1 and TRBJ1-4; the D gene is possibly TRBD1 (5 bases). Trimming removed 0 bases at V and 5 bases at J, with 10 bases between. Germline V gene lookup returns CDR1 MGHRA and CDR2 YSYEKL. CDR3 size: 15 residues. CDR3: CASSQDRTPNEKLFF. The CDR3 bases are TGCGCCAGCAGCCAAGATAGGACACCGAATGAAAAACTGTTTTTT.

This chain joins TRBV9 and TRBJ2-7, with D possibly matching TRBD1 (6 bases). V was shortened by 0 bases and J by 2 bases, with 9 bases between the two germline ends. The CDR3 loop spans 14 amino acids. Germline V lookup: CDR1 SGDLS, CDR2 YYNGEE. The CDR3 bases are TGTGCCAGCAGCGTAGGGGACATCGCCTACGAGCAGTACTTC. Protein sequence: CASSVGDIAYEQYF.

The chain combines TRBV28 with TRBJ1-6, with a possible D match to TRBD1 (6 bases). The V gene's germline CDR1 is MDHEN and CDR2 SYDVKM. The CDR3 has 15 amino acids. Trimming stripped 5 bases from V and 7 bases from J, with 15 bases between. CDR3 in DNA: TGTGCCAGCAGTCCCCCTTTACAGGGAAATTCACCCCTCCACTTT. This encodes CASSPPLQGNSPLHF.

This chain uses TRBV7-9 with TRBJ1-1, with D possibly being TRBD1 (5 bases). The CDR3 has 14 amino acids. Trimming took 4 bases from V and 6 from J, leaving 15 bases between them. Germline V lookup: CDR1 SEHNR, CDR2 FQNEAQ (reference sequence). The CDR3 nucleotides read TGTGCCAGCAGCTCTTGGACACCATCCCCTGAAGCTTTCTTT. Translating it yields CASSSWTPSPEAFF.

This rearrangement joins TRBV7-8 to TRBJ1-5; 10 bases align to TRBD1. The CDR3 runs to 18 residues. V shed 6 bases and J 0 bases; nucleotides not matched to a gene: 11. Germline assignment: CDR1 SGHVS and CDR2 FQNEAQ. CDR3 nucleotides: TGTGCCAGCAGTTCAGGGGACAGGGGTATCGGTAGCAATCAGCCCCAGCATTTT. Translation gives CASSSGDRGIGSNQPQHF.

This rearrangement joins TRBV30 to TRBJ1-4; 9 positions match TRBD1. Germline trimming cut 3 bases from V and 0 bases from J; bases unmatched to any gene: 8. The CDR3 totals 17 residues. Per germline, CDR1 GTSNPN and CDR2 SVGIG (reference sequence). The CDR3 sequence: CAWSRGQGRPTNEKLFF. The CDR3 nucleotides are TGTGCCTGGAGCCGAGGACAGGGGCGCCCAACTAATGAAAAACTGTTTTTT.

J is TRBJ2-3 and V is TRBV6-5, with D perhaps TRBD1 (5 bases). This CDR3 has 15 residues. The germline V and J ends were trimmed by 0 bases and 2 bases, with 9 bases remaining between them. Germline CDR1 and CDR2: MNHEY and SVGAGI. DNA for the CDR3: TGTGCCAGCAGTTACTCAGGGGTAGTCACAGATACGCAGTATTTT. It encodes CASSYSGVVTDTQYF.

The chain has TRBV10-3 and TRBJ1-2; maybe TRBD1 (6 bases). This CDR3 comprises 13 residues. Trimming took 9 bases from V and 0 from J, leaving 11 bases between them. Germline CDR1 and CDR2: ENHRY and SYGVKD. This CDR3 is CAMSGTSNYGYTF. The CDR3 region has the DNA TGTGCCATGTCCGGGACATCTAACTATGGCTACACCTTC.

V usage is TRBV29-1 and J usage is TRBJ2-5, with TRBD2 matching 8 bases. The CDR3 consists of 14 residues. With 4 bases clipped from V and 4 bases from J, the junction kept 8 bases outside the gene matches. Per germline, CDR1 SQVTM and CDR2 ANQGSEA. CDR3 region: CSVGWLAGGETQYF. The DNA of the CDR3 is TGCAGCGTTGGGTGGCTAGCGGGTGGAGAGACCCAGTACTTC.

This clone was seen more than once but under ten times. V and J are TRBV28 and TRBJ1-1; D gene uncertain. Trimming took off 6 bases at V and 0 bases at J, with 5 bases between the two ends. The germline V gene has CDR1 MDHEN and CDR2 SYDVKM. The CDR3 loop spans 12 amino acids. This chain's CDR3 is CASRVVNTEAFF. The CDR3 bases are TGTGCCAGCAGAGTAGTGAACACTGAAGCTTTCTTT.

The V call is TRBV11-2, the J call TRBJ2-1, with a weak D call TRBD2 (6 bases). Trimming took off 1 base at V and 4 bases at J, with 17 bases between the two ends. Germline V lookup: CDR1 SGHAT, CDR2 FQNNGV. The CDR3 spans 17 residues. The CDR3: CASSLVGSGGVYNEQFF. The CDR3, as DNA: TGTGCCAGCAGCTTAGTTGGTAGCGGAGGGGTTTACAATGAGCAGTTCTTC.